This TCR beta chain was sequenced during a study of a mutant IDH1 vaccine in newly diagnosed glioma. For the study at large: The earlier regimen, radiotherapy, temozolomide, or both, was most often both.

This clone was seen a single time. The antigen is unknown. Assay: immunoSEQ multiplex PCR; the TCRdb copy retains only in-frame clones and omits some. The repertoire holds around 62,000 clones, with approximately 91% as singletons. This sample's time point: week 11, during vaccination. In every dose of vaccine, 300 ug of mutant IDH1 20-mer peptide was given alongside topical imiquimod. New astrocytomas of WHO grade 3 or 4 that were IDH1-mutant and ATRX-lost were found in the donors. Findings and caveats of the study: The occurrence of vaccine-induced immune responses was seen in roughly 93% of patients.

There are 16 residues in the CDR3. Per germline, CDR1 SGHNT and CDR2 YENEEA. J gave up 6 bases and V 5 bases, and 15 bases lay outside the gene matches. The TCR originated in a middle-aged man with glioma. The material was PBMCs, obtained from a glioma patient whose treatment included an IDH1 peptide vaccine. The chain has TRBV11-3 and TRBJ2-7, with 8 bases identical to TRBD1. The CDR3 sequence: CASSRLGGTGPAEQYF. CDR3 bases: TGTGCCAGCAGCCGTTTGGGTGGGACAGGCCCCGCCGAGCAGTACTTC.